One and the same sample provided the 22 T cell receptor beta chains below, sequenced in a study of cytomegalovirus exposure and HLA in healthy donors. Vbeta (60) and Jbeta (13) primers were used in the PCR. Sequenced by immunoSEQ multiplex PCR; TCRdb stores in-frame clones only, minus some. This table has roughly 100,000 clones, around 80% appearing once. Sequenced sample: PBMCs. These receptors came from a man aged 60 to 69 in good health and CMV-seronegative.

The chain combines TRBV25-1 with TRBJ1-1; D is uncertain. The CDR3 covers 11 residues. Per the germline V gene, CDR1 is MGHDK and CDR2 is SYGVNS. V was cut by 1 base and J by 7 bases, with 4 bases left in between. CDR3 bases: TGTGCCAGCAGTGAATCTTATGAAGCTTTCTTT. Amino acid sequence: CASSESYEAFF.

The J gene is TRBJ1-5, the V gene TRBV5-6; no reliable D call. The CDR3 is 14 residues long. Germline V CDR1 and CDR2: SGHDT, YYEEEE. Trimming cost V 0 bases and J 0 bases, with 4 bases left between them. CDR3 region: CASSLDNSNQPQHF. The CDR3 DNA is TGTGCCAGCAGCTTGGACAATAGCAATCAGCCCCAGCATTTT.

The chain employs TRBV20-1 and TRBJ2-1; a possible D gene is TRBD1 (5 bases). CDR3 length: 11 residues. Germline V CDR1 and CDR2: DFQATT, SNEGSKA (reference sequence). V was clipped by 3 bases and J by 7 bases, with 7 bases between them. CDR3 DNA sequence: TGCAGTGCTAGCGACAGAAATGAGCAGTTCTTC. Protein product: CSASDRNEQFF.

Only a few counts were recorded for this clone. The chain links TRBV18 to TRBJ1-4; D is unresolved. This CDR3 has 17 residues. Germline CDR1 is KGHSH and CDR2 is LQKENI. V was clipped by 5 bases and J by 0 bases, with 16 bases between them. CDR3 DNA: TGTGCCAGCTCAAAGTCAGGAGGAGGATCAACTAATGAAAAACTGTTTTTT. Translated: CASSKSGGGSTNEKLFF.

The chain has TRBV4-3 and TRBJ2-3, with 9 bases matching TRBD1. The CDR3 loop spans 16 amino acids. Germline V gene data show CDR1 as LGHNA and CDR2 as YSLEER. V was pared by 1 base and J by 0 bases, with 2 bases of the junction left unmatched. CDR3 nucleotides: TGCGCCAGCAGCCAAGCAGGACAGGGGAGCACAGATACGCAGTATTTT. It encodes CASSQAGQGSTDTQYF.

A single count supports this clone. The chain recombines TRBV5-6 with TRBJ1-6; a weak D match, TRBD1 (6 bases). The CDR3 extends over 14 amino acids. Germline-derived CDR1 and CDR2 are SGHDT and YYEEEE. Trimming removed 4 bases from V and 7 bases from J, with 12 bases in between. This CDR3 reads CASSLGTKNSPLHF. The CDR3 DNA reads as TGTGCCAGCAGCCTCGGGACAAAGAATTCACCCCTCCACTTT.

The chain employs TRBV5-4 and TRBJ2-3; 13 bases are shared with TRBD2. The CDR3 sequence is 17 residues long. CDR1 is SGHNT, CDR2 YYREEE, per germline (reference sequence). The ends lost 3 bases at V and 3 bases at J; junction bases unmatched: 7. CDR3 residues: CASSSPLAGGETDTQYF. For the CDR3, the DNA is TGTGCCAGCAGCTCCCCACTAGCGGGGGGGGAAACAGATACGCAGTATTTT.

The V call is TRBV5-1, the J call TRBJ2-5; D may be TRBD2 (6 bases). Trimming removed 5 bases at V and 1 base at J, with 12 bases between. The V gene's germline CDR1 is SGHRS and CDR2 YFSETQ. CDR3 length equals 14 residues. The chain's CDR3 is CASRPGTFQETQYF. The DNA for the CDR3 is TGCGCCAGCAGACCCGGGACTTTCCAAGAGACCCAGTACTTC.

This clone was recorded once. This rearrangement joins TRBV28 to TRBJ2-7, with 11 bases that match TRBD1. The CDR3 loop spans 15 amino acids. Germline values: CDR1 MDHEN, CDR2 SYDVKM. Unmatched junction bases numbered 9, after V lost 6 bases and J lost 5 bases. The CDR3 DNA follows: TGTGCCAGCAGCAAAGGGGGGACAGGGGGTCACGAGCAGTACGTC. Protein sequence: CASSKGGTGGHEQYV.

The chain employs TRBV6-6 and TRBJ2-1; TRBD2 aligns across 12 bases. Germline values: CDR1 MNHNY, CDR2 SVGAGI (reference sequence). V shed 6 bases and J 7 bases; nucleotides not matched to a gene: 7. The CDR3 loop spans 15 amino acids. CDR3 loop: CASRSTSGGRNEQFF. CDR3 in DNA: TGTGCCAGCAGGTCGACTAGCGGGGGTAGAAATGAGCAGTTCTTC.

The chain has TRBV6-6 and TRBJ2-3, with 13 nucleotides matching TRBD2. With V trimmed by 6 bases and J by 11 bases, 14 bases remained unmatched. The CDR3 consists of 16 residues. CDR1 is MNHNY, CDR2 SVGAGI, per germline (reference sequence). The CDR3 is CASSYTTSGGGGGQYF. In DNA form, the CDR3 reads TGTGCCAGCAGCTACACCACTAGCGGGGGGGGAGGGGGGCAGTATTTT.

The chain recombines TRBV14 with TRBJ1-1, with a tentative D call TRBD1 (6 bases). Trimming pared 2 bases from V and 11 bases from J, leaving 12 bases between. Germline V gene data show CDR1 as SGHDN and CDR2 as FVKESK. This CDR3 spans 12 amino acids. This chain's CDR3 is CASSQTGNMAFF. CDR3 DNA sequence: TGTGCCAGCAGCCAAACAGGGAATATGGCTTTCTTT. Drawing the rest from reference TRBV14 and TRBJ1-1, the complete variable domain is EAGVTQFPSHSVIEKGQTVTLRCDPISGHDNLYWYRRVMGKEIKFLLHFVKESKQDESGMPNNRFLAERTGGTYSTLKVQPAELEDSGVYFCASSQTGNMAFFGQGTRLTVV.

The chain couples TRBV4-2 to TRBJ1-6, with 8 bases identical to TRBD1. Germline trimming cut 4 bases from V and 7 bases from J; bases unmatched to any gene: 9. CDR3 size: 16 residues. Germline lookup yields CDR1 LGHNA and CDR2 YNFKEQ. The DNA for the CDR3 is TGTGCCAGCAGCCTGAAAAGGACAGGGACAAATTCACCCCTCCACTTT. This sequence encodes CASSLKRTGTNSPLHF.

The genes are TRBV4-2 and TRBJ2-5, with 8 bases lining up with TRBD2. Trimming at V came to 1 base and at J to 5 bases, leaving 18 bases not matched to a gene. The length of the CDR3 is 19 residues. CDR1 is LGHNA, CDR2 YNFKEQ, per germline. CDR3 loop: CASSQGLAGGLGHYETQYF. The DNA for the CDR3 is TGTGCCAGCAGCCAAGGATTGGCGGGGGGTTTAGGTCACTATGAGACCCAGTACTTC.

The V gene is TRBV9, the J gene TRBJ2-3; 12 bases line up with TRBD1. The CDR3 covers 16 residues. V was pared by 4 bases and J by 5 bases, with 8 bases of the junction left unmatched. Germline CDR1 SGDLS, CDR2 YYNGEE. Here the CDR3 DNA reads TGTGCCAGCAGCCGCTCCGGGACAGGGGGCGGAGATACGCAGTATTTT. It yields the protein CASSRSGTGGGDTQYF.

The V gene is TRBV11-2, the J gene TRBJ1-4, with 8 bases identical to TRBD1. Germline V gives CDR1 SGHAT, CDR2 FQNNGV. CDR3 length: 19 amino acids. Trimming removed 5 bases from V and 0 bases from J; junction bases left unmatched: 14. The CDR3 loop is CASSPLPGQGLSTNEKLFF. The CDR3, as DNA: TGTGCCAGCAGCCCCCTGCCCGGACAGGGCTTATCAACTAATGAAAAACTGTTTTTT.

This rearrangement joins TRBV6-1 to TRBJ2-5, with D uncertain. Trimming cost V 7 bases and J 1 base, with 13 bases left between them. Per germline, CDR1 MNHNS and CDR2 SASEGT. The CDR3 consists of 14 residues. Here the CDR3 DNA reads TGTGCCAGCACCATCAACTCGTTCCAAGAGACCCAGTACTTC. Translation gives CASTINSFQETQYF.

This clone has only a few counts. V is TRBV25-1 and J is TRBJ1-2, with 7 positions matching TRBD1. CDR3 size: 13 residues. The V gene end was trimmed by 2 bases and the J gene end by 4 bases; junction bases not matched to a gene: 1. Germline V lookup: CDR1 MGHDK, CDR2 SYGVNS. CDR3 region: CASSERQGYGYTF. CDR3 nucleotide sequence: TGTGCCAGCAGTGAACGACAGGGCTATGGCTACACCTTC.

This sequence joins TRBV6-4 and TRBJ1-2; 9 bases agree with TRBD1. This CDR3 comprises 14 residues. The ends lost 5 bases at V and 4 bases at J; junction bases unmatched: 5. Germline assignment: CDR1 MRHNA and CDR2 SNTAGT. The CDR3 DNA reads TGTGCCAGCAGTCCCACAGGGGGCACCTATGGCTACACCTTC. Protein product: CASSPTGGTYGYTF.

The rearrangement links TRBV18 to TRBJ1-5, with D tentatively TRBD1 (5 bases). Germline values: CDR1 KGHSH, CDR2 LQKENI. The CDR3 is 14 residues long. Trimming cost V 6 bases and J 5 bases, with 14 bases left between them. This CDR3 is CASSPDSPDQPQHF. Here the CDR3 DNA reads TGTGCCAGCTCTCCTGACAGTCCGGATCAGCCCCAGCATTTT.

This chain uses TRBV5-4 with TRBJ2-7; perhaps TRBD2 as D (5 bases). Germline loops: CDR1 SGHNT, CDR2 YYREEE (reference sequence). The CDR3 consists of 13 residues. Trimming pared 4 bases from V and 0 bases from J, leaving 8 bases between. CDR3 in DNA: TGTGCCAGCAGCACGGGAAACTCCTACGAGCAGTACGTC. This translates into CASSTGNSYEQYV.

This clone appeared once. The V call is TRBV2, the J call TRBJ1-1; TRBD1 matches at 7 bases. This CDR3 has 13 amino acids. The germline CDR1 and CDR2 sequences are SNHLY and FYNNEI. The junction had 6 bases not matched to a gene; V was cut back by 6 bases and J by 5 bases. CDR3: CASSAGGSTEAFF. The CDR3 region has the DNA TGTGCCAGCAGCGCAGGGGGGAGTACTGAAGCTTTCTTT. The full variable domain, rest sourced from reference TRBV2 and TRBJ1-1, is EPEVTQTPSHQVTQMGQEVILRCVPISNHLYFYWYRQILGQKVEFLVSFYNNEISEKSEIFDDQFSVERPDGSNFTLKIRSTKLEDSAMYFCASSAGGSTEAFFGQGTRLTVV.